Listed here are 12 T cell receptor beta chains from one sample, sequenced in a study of blood T cells in healthy people across ages. Alongside a J-beta primer mix, a sample-barcoded 5' primer served in a second PCR lasting roughly 7 to 11 cycles. TCRdb passed the 5' RACE reads through MiXCR, listing each CDR3 protein once. The sample lists about 930,000 distinct CDR3 sequences, almost 30% occurring once. These data were likewise used in another study, on T cells of mothers and their children.

Sequenced input: blood. These receptors were obtained from a woman in her thirties or forties in good health.

This chain joins TRBV7-9 and TRBJ1-5, with D tentatively TRBD1 (5 bases). Trimming shortened V by 5 bases and J by 5 bases, and 13 bases separated the two germline ends. Germline assignment: CDR1 SEHNR and CDR2 FQNEAQ (reference sequence). CDR3 length: 14 amino acids. CDR3 sequence (DNA): TGTGCCAGCAGCCCATCGGACACGCATCAGCCCCAGCATTTT. It encodes CASSPSDTHQPQHF.

As regards this clonotype: A single base separates this from a much larger clone, so it may be a read error. This chain joins TRBV5-1 and TRBJ2-5; D might be TRBD1 or TRBD2, each matching 5 bases. The CDR3 length is 16 residues. V lost 0 bases, J lost 7 bases, and 19 bases lay in between. CDR1 and CDR2 from the germline V gene are SGHRS and YFSETQ. For the CDR3, the DNA is TGCGCCAGCAGCTTGGCCGGGACGGTCTACGAAGGGACCCAGTACTTC. It yields the protein CASSLAGTVYEGTQYF. Full variable domain (outside the CDR3, taken from reference TRBV5-1 and TRBJ2-5): KAGVTQTPRYLIKTRGQQVTLSCSPISGHRSVSWYQQTPGQGLQFLFEYFSETQRNKGNFPGRFSGRQFSNSRSEMNVSTLELGDSALYLCASSLAGTVYEGTQYFGPGTRLLVL.

The table lists this clonotype with a count of one. The junction departs from germline at one end; a sequencing error may be responsible. The gene calls are TRBV9 and TRBJ2-7; TRBD2 matches 8 bases. The germline gives CDR1 SGDLS, CDR2 YYNGEE. The CDR3 loop spans 15 amino acids. The CDR3 sequence is CAGSVAGTSSYEQYF. CDR3 coding DNA: TGTGCCGGCAGCGTAGCCGGGACTAGCTCCTACGAGCAGTACTTC.

The chain has TRBV27 and TRBJ2-1; 7 nucleotides line up with TRBD2. The trim removed 6 bases at V and 7 bases at J, leaving 12 bases unmatched. The CDR3 consists of 15 residues. Germline CDR1 reads MNHEY; CDR2 reads SMNVEV (reference sequence). The CDR3 protein is CASRKILGRENEQFF. CDR3 nucleotides: TGTGCCAGCAGGAAGATCTTGGGGCGGGAGAATGAGCAGTTCTTC.

This clonotype was detected only a few times. The V gene is TRBV7-3, the J gene TRBJ2-1; 8 bases map to TRBD2. V gave up 4 bases and J gave up 6 bases; unmatched junction bases: 11. This CDR3 contains 16 residues. Germline loops: CDR1 SGHTA, CDR2 FQGTGA. The CDR3 DNA is TGTGCCAGCAGCTCCAAGGTAGCGGGAAAATTCAATGAGCAGTTCTTC. Its translation is CASSSKVAGKFNEQFF.

For the CDR3, the DNA is TGTGCCAGCAGTTACACGGACAGGGACGGACCCCAGCATTTT. Translating it yields CASSYTDRDGPQHF. The rearrangement uses TRBV6-6 and TRBJ1-5, with 8 bases that match TRBD1. Trimming took 2 bases from V and 10 from J; bases not matched to a gene: 7. The germline CDR1 and CDR2 sequences are MNHNY and SVGAGI (reference sequence). This CDR3 is built from 14 residues.

The rearrangement uses TRBV7-9 and TRBJ2-6; D is perhaps TRBD1 or TRBD2 (6 bases each). Trimming cost V 7 bases and J 2 bases, with 12 bases left between them. This CDR3 region has 15 residues. The germline CDR1 and CDR2 sequences are SEHNR and FQNEAQ (reference sequence). The CDR3 loop is CASIWGATGANVLTF. CDR3 coding DNA: TGTGCCAGCATATGGGGGGCTACTGGGGCCAACGTCCTGACTTTC.

Turning to this clonotype: A read error is possible here, since a much larger clone lies one base away. This sequence joins TRBV20-1 and TRBJ2-1; 8 bases agree with TRBD2. Unmatched junction bases numbered 14, after V lost 3 bases and J lost 13 bases. CDR3 length equals 14 residues. The V gene's germline CDR1 is DFQATT and CDR2 SNEGSKA (reference sequence). The chain's CDR3 is CSASLAGHQETQFF. CDR3 DNA sequence: TGCAGTGCTAGTTTAGCGGGGCACCAAGAGACCCAGTTCTTC.

The genes are TRBV7-9 and TRBJ1-1; 8 bases align to TRBD1. The trim removed 4 bases at V and 0 bases at J, leaving 7 bases unmatched. This CDR3 has 16 residues. The V gene's germline CDR1 is SEHNR and CDR2 FQNEAQ (reference sequence). The CDR3 nucleotides are TGTGCCAGCAGCTGGACAGGGTCCTCCATGAACACTGAAGCTTTCTTT. It codes for CASSWTGSSMNTEAFF. Full variable domain (rest looked up from reference TRBV7-9 and TRBJ1-1): DTGVSQNPRHKITKRGQNVTFRCDPISEHNRLYWYRQTLGQGPEFLTYFQNEAQLEKSRLLSDRFSAERPKGSFSTLEIQRTEQGDSAMYLCASSWTGSSMNTEAFFGQGTRLTVV.

This clonotype has more than one count but fewer than ten. V usage is TRBV27 and J usage is TRBJ1-4; D is ambiguous. The germline V and J ends were trimmed by 5 bases and 2 bases, with 12 bases remaining between them. Looked up from germline, CDR1 is MNHEY and CDR2 is SMNVEV (reference sequence). This CDR3 comprises 15 residues. CDR3 DNA: TGTGCCAGCAGTCGATCGGGGTTGACTAATGAAAAACTGTTTTTT. Amino acid sequence: CASSRSGLTNEKLFF.

This clonotype was seen ten or more times. V gene TRBV30 combines with J gene TRBJ2-7; D is possibly TRBD1 (5 bases). V was pared by 2 bases and J by 3 bases, with 11 bases between. Germline loops: CDR1 GTSNPN, CDR2 SVGIG (reference sequence). This CDR3 region has 13 residues. The CDR3 bases are TGTGCCTGGAGTAGGGGAAATGGCTACGAGCAGTACTTC. Protein: CAWSRGNGYEQYF. The variable domain in full, with the rest retrieved from reference TRBV30 and TRBJ2-7, is SQTIHQWPATLVQPVGSPLSLECTVEGTSNPNLYWYRQAAGRGLQLLFYSVGIGQISSEVPQNLSASRPQDRQFILSSKKLLLSDSGFYLCAWSRGNGYEQYFGPGTRLTVT.

This clonotype was seen at least ten times. This chain connects TRBV7-8 to TRBJ2-7; 8 nucleotides align to TRBD1. Trimming cost V 5 bases and J 6 bases; bases outside gene matches: 18. The CDR3 has 17 amino acids. Per the germline V gene, CDR1 is SGHVS and CDR2 is FQNEAQ. CDR3: CASSARPPRQGKREQYF. CDR3 coding DNA: TGTGCCAGCAGCGCTAGACCCCCGAGACAGGGGAAACGCGAGCAGTACTTC.